This entry lists 26 T cell receptor beta chains sequenced from one sample in a study of blood T cells in healthy people across ages. Primed by a sample-barcoded 5' primer and a J-beta primer mix, a second PCR proceeded for about 7 to 11 cycles. TCRdb re-analysed the 5' RACE reads in MiXCR, keeping a single row per CDR3 protein. The sample holds 1.5 million to 2 million distinct CDR3 sequences, approximately 28% seen once. The sequenced material came from blood. These receptors all stem from a woman between 25 and 40 years old in good health.

A word on this clonotype: A read error may be the cause here, since a much bigger clone is one base away. The chain links TRBV24-1 to TRBJ2-4; D possibly uses TRBD1 or TRBD2 (5 bases each). The last part of the DNA fits TRBJ2-7 better; the J call may be wrong. Germline V lookup: CDR1 KGHDR, CDR2 SFDVKD. This CDR3 has 15 amino acids. CDR3 nucleotides: TGTGCCGCCAGTGACGGGGTTGGACATCCTTACGAGCAGTACTTC. It codes for CAASDGVGHPYEQYF.

The CDR3 nucleotides read TGTGCCAGCAACTCTCTCGGGCCTGGGGCCAACGTCCTGACTTTC. Its protein product is CASNSLGPGANVLTF. The V call is TRBV5-6, the J call TRBJ2-6; unclear D gene. This CDR3 has 15 residues. Trimming cost V 6 bases and J 2 bases, with 12 bases left between them. CDR1 is SGHDT, CDR2 YYEEEE, per germline. Full variable domain (remainder filled in from reference TRBV5-6 and TRBJ2-6): DAGVTQSPTHLIKTRGQQVTLRCSPKSGHDTVSWYQQALGQGPQFIFQYYEEEERQRGNFPDRFSGHQFPNYSSELNVNALLLGDSALYLCASNSLGPGANVLTFGAGSRLTVL.

The table lists this clonotype with a few counts. This chain joins TRBV2 and TRBJ2-5; D possibly corresponds to TRBD1 (5 bases). In germline, CDR1 is SNHLY, CDR2 FYNNEI. The CDR3 is 16 amino acids. Deletions cut 0 bases from V and 5 bases from J, with 16 bases between. The CDR3 DNA sequence: TGTGCCAGCAGTGAAGCTGTGGGCTGGGGCAGGGAGACCCAGTACTTC. Amino acid sequence: CASSEAVGWGRETQYF.

The chain is built from TRBV12-3 or TRBV12-4 and TRBJ2-5, with D perhaps matching TRBD1 (6 bases). The V end was cut by 6 bases, the J end by 11 bases, with 19 bases between. This CDR3 has 13 amino acids. The CDR3 region has the DNA TGTGCCAGCAGCCCCGGACAGTACGTACAGCAGTACTTC. This translates into CASSPGQYVQQYF.

On this clonotype itself: A read error is possible here, since a much larger clone lies one base away. V and J are TRBV28 and TRBJ2-4, with a weak D call TRBD2 (5 bases). Germline V gene data show CDR1 as MDHEN and CDR2 as SYDVKM. This CDR3 spans 16 amino acids. The CDR3 coding sequence is TGTGCCAGCACCCTTACAAGTAATCTAGCCAAAAACATTCGGTACTTC. Residues: CASTLTSNLAKNIRYF. Filled out from reference TRBV28 and TRBJ2-4, the complete variable domain reads DVKVTQSSRYLVKRTGEKVFLECVQDMDHENMFWYRQDPGLGLRLIYFSYDVKMKEKGDIPEGYSVSREKKERFSLILESASTNQTSMYLCASTLTSNLAKNIRYFGAGTRLSVL.

The chain employs TRBV7-2 and TRBJ2-5, with D perhaps matching TRBD2 (5 bases). The CDR3 runs to 15 residues. Trimming removed 1 base at V and 5 bases at J, with 14 bases between. Germline CDR1 SGHTA, CDR2 FQGNSA. The CDR3, as DNA: TGTGCCAGCAGCTTAGATGTGGGAACGGGGGAGACCCAGTACTTC. Encoded protein: CASSLDVGTGETQYF.

Concerning this clonotype itself: The junction and the germline gene differ at one end; a read error may be behind it. The chain couples TRBV20-1 to TRBJ2-7; D possibly uses TRBD1 or TRBD2 (7 bases each). Germline assignment: CDR1 DFQATT and CDR2 SNEGSKA (reference sequence). The CDR3 extends over 15 amino acids. The DNA of the CDR3 is TGCGGTGCTAGGGCAGCGGGACAGATCAATCTTGAGCAGTACTTC. Translated: CGARAAGQINLEQYF.

This chain joins TRBV4-1 and TRBJ1-2; 8 bases align to TRBD1. The CDR3 spans 15 residues. The V and J ends lost 4 bases and 5 bases, in that order; junction bases with no gene match: 9. CDR1 MGHRA and CDR2 YSYEKL come from the germline V gene. CDR3 coding DNA: TGCGCCAGCAGCCCCGGGACAGGTCTGGCTTATGGCTACACCTTC. It translates to CASSPGTGLAYGYTF.

This clonotype was recorded a few times. The chain recombines TRBV7-2 with TRBJ1-2, with D perhaps matching TRBD1 (5 bases). CDR1 is SGHTA, CDR2 FQGNSA, per germline. V was shortened by 5 bases and J by 4 bases, with 17 bases between the two germline ends. This CDR3 has 15 residues. The DNA of the CDR3 is TGTGCCAGCAGCCCCCCCAGGACACCAAGCTATGGCTACACCTTC. Its protein product is CASSPPRTPSYGYTF.

This clonotype was seen only a few times. V is TRBV12-3 or TRBV12-4 and J is TRBJ1-5, with TRBD1 as a possible D gene (5 bases). The ends were cut back, 2 bases at V and 2 bases at J, with 10 bases in the middle. The CDR3 is 15 amino acids. The CDR3 region is CASSLPGAGNQPQHF. In DNA form, the CDR3 reads TGTGCCAGCAGTTTACCCGGGGCTGGCAATCAGCCCCAGCATTTT.

The chain recombines TRBV6-5 with TRBJ2-2; no firm D call. This CDR3 is built from 18 residues. Germline CDR1 reads MNHEY; CDR2 reads SVGAGI. V lost 0 bases and J 0 bases, leaving 14 bases between the germline ends. The CDR3 coding sequence is TGTGCCAGCAGTTACTCGATCTCCATCGCTTCGAACACCGGGGAGCTGTTTTTT. Its protein product is CASSYSISIASNTGELFF.

The chain has TRBV5-1 and TRBJ2-1; a possible D gene is TRBD2 (7 bases). There are 15 residues in the CDR3. Trimming took 1 base from V and 6 from J, leaving 14 bases between them. Germline V gene lookup returns CDR1 SGHRS and CDR2 YFSETQ. The CDR3 DNA is TGCGCCAGCAGCTTGTCCGGGGGGCCTACCAATGAGCAGTTCTTC. Translating it yields CASSLSGGPTNEQFF.

This sequence joins TRBV29-1 and TRBJ2-5, with 7 bases matching TRBD2. The V gene end was trimmed by 4 bases and the J gene end by 11 bases; junction bases not matched to a gene: 16. The germline V gene has CDR1 SQVTM and CDR2 ANQGSEA. The CDR3 is 14 residues long. This CDR3 reads CSVVPGRLVNEQYF. For the CDR3, the DNA is TGCAGCGTTGTTCCCGGGAGGCTAGTCAATGAGCAGTACTTC.

This clonotype was detected only a few times. The gene calls are TRBV10-3 and TRBJ2-3; D not resolved. With 2 bases removed from V and 3 bases from J, the gap between germline ends came to 6 bases. Germline V CDR1 and CDR2: ENHRY, SYGVKD. This CDR3 region has 13 residues. Here the CDR3 DNA reads TGTGCCATCAGTGAGCCCATTACAGATACGCAGTATTTT. It yields the protein CAISEPITDTQYF.

V and J are TRBV5-1 and TRBJ1-1; 9 bases align to TRBD1. With 3 bases clipped from V and 0 bases from J, the junction kept 9 bases outside the gene matches. Germline CDR1 SGHRS, CDR2 YFSETQ. The CDR3 is 17 residues long. CDR3 DNA sequence: TGCGCCAGCAGCTCCCGGGACAGGGAGTGGGTGAACACTGAAGCTTTCTTT. It yields the protein CASSSRDREWVNTEAFF.

At least ten counts were recorded for this clonotype. The rearrangement links TRBV12-3 or TRBV12-4 to TRBJ2-6, with D unclear. The CDR3 spans 16 residues. V dropped 3 bases and J dropped 4 bases, with 13 bases sitting between them. CDR3 region: CASSLPKSEGANVLTF. For the CDR3, the DNA is TGTGCCAGCAGTTTGCCGAAGTCGGAGGGGGCCAACGTCCTGACTTTC.

This chain uses TRBV7-9 with TRBJ1-2; D unclear. The CDR3 runs 12 residues. Germline CDR1 SEHNR, CDR2 FQNEAQ (reference sequence). The V gene lost 1 base and the J gene lost 9 bases, with 9 bases spanning the gap. CDR3 DNA: TGTGCCAGCAGCTTAGAGGAGTGGAGCTACACCTTC. This translates into CASSLEEWSYTF.

This clonotype has more than one count but fewer than ten. The V and J genes are TRBV10-3 and TRBJ2-5; 8 nucleotides agree with TRBD2. The CDR3 contains 15 residues. The V segment lost 4 bases and the J segment 5 bases; nucleotides outside the gene matches: 9. Germline CDR1 reads ENHRY; CDR2 reads SYGVKD. DNA of the CDR3: TGTGCCATCAGTGCGGGGACTAGTTCGTTGGAGACCCAGTACTTC. Amino acids: CAISAGTSSLETQYF.

The chain has TRBV3-1 and TRBJ2-1; TRBD2 aligns across 11 bases. Near its end, the DNA agrees better with TRBJ2-7, so the J call may be wrong. The CDR3 is 15 residues long. Per germline, CDR1 LGHDT and CDR2 YNNKEL (reference sequence). CDR3 sequence reads: CASSQGTSGYNEQYF. CDR3 sequence (DNA): TGTGCCAGCAGCCAGGGGACTAGCGGATACAATGAGCAGTACTTC.

The chain combines TRBV6-5 with TRBJ1-4; D is unresolved. Germline assignment: CDR1 MNHEY and CDR2 SVGAGI. There are 17 residues in the CDR3. V shed 4 bases and J shed 8 bases, with 23 bases lying between them. The CDR3, as DNA: TGTGCCAGCAGTTCGAACGTTCGGCCGGCGACTGGAGAAAAACTGTTTTTT. It is translated as CASSSNVRPATGEKLFF.

The V call is TRBV27, the J call TRBJ2-6, with D hard to call. Trimming took 0 bases from V and 2 from J, leaving 11 bases between them. This CDR3 region has 17 residues. Germline CDR1 and CDR2: MNHEY and SMNVEV (reference sequence). The CDR3 loop reads CASSLSITGAGANVLTF. Written as DNA, the CDR3 is TGTGCCAGCAGTTTATCGATAACGGGTGCTGGGGCCAACGTCCTGACTTTC.

The table lists this clonotype with a few counts. The chain has TRBV28 and TRBJ2-7; either TRBD1 or TRBD2 may supply D (5 bases each). Trimming removed 5 bases from V and 1 base from J, with 18 bases in between. The CDR3 is made up of 16 amino acids. Germline values: CDR1 MDHEN, CDR2 SYDVKM. CDR3 bases: TGTGCCAGCAGTGGATCGGTCGGGACCGAGTCCTACGAGCAGTACTTC. It translates to CASSGSVGTESYEQYF.

This clonotype was counted ten times or more. The chain recombines TRBV12-3 or TRBV12-4 with TRBJ1-5; D is uncertain. V lost 7 bases, J lost 7 bases, and 14 bases lay in between. This CDR3 is built from 13 residues. CDR3 region: CASTFLPVQPQHF. The CDR3 nucleotides are TGTGCCAGCACTTTCCTGCCCGTGCAGCCCCAGCATTTT.

The chain has TRBV6-5 and TRBJ2-2; TRBD2 is a possible D gene (5 bases). Per the germline V gene, CDR1 is MNHEY and CDR2 is SVGAGI. The CDR3 has 14 amino acids. Trimming shortened V by 6 bases and J by 4 bases, and 12 bases separated the two germline ends. The CDR3 is CASSRSGITGELFF. The CDR3 DNA sequence: TGTGCCAGCAGCCGATCGGGAATCACCGGGGAGCTGTTTTTT.

The sample holds many counts of this clonotype. The J gene is TRBJ1-5, the V gene TRBV6-6; D gene ambiguous. Deletions cut 8 bases from V and 6 bases from J, with 14 bases between. Germline loops: CDR1 MNHNY, CDR2 SVGAGI (reference sequence). This CDR3 region has 13 residues. CDR3: CASSVGVSQPQHF. In nucleotides, the CDR3 is TGTGCCAGCTCGGTGGGAGTTAGTCAGCCCCAGCATTTT.

A note on this clonotype: A clone one base away is much larger, so this may be a read error. The chain links TRBV24-1 to TRBJ2-1; D gene unclear. The end of the DNA is better explained by TRBJ2-7, so the J call may be wrong. The CDR3 covers 15 residues. Germline CDR1 reads KGHDR; CDR2 reads SFDVKD. The CDR3 loop is CATSSAVGSYNEQYF. CDR3 coding DNA: TGTGCCACCAGCTCCGCGGTGGGCTCCTACAATGAGCAGTACTTC.